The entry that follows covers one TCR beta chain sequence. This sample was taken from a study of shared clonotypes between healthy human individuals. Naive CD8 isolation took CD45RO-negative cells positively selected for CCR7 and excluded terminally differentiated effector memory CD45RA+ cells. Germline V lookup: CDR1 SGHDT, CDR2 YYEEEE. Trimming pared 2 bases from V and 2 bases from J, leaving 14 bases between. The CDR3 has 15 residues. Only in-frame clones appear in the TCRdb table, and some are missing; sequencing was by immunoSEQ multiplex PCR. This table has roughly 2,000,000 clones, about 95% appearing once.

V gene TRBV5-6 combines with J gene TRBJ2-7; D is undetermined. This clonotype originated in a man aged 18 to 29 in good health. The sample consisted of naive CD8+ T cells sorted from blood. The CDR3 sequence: CASSFSAVHPYEQYF. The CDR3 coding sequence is TGTGCCAGCAGCTTCTCGGCAGTCCATCCCTACGAGCAGTACTTC.